This TCR beta chain was documented in a study of blood T cell repertoires in COVID-19. Across the whole study: Some COVID-19 samples were acute and others convalescent; all came from the United States, Italy and Spain. In each case, the material was cDNA or gDNA derived from T cells, B-cell-depleted T cells, or PBMCs.

Original methodology: Nucleated cell number was recorded as an estimate derived from reference gene primer amplification. Assay used: immunoSEQ multiplex PCR; TCRdb lists only in-frame clones, some missing. The D gene and trimming were derived from the DNA, and the V and J assignments and clone size from that table. The table has under 250,000 clones, about four fifths seen once. With 3 bases removed from V and 2 bases from J, the gap between germline ends came to 14 bases. CDR1 is LNHDA, CDR2 SQIVND, per germline (reference sequence). The CDR3 covers 15 residues. This receptor was identified in a woman of 80 years or more with acute or convalescent COVID-19. The sample taken for sequencing was peripheral blood. The chain has TRBV19 and TRBJ2-7; D gene ambiguous. DNA of the CDR3: TGTGCCAGTAGTATGAAAAGGAGTTTAACCTACGAGCAGTACTTC. As protein: CASSMKRSLTYEQYF.